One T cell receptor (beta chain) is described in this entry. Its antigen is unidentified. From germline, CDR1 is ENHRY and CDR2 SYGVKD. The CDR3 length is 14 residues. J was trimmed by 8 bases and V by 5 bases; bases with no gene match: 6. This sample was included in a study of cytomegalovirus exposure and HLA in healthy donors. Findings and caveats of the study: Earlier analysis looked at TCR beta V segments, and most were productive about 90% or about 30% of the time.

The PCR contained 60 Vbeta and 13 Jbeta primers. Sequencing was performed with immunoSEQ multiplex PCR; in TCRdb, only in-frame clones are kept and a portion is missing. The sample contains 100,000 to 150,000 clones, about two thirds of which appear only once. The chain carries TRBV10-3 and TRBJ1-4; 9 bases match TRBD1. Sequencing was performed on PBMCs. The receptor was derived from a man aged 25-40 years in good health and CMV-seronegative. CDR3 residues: CAISSQGAGEKLFF. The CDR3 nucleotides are TGTGCCATCAGTTCACAGGGGGCAGGGGAAAAACTGTTTTTT.